A single T cell receptor beta chain is shown here with its context. The antigen is unknown. Being one base from a much bigger clone, this may be a read error. The data originate from a study of T cells in Graves' hyperthyroidism and ophthalmopathy. Study-level points and caveats: Most thyroid clonotypes that were expanded above 0.001 also turned up in blood. In the analysis, a 13 V-J model separated ophthalmopathy from stable hyperthyroidism.

Amplification of TCR beta CDR3 regions used RNA as the template. TCR CDR3 underwent first-round RT-PCR with the HTBI primer set. Each CDR3 protein is one row after TCRdb ran MiXCR on the multiplex PCR reads. The sample includes roughly 290,000 distinct CDR3 sequences, more than 10% of them seen just once. Used for diagnoses were clinical symptoms, serum thyroxine and TRAb, thyroid ultrasound and orbital computed tomography. Blood sampling occurred at first hyperthyroidism diagnosis, ahead of any ophthalmopathy symptoms. The sample consisted of blood. This receptor was identified in a woman aged 30 to 39 with Graves' hyperthyroidism that later progressed to Graves' ophthalmopathy.

This CDR3 is CASSLIHRGDTQYF. The CDR3 nucleotides read TGTGCCAGCAGCTTGATTCACAGAGGAGATACGCAGTATTTT. V is TRBV5-8 and J is TRBJ2-3; unclear D gene. Germline CDR1 reads SGHTS; CDR2 reads YDEGEE. V shed 1 base and J shed 5 bases, with 11 bases lying between them. The CDR3 is 14 residues long.